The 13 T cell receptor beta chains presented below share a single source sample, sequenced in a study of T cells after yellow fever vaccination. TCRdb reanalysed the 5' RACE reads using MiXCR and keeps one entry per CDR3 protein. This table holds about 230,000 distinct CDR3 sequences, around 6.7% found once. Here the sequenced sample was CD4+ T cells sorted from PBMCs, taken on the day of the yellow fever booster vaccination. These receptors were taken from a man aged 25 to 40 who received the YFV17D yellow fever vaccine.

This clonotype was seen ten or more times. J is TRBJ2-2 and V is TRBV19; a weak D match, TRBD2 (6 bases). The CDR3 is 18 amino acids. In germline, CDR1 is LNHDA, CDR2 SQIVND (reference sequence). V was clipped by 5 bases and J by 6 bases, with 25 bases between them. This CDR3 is CASSPRGLTEVIAGELFF. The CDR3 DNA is TGTGCCAGTAGTCCGCGGGGTCTAACCGAGGTCATCGCCGGGGAGCTGTTTTTT.

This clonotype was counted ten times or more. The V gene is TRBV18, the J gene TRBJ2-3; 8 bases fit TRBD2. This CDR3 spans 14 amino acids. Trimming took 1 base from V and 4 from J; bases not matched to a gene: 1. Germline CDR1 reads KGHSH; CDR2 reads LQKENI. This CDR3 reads CASSPLAGSDTQYF. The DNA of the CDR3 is TGTGCCAGCTCACCACTAGCGGGATCAGATACGCAGTATTTT.

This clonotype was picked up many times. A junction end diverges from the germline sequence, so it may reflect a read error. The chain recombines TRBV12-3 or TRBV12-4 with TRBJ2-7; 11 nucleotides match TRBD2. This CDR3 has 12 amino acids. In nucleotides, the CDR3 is TGTGCCAGCAGTTTAGGAGGGACTAGCGGCGACTTC. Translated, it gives CASSLGGTSGDF.

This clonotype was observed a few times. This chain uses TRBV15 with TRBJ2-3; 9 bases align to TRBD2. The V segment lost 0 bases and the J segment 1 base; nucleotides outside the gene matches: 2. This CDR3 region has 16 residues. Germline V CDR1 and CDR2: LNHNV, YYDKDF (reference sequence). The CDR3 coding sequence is TGTGCCACCAGCAGAGAACTAGCGGGCGGCACAGATACGCAGTATTTT. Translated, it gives CATSRELAGGTDTQYF.

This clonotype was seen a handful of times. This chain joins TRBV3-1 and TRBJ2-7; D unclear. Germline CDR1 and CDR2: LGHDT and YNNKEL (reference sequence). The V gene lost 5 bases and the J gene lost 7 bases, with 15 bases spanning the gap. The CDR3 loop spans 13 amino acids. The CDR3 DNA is TGTGCCAGCAGCACGGTCCCCCGGCGGGAGCAGTACTTC. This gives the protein CASSTVPRREQYF.

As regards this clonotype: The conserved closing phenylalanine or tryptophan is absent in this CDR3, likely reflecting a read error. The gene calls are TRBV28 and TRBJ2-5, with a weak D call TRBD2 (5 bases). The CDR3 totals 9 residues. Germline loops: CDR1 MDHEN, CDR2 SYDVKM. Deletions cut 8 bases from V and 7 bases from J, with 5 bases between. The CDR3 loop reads CASGRTQYC. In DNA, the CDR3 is TGTGCCAGCGGGAGGACCCAGTACTGC.

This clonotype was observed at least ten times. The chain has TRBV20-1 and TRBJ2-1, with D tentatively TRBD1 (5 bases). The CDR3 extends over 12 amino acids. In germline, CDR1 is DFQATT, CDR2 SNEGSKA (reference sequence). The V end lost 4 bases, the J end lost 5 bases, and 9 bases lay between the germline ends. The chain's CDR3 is CSATRQHNEQFF. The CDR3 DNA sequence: TGCAGTGCTACCCGACAGCACAATGAGCAGTTCTTC.

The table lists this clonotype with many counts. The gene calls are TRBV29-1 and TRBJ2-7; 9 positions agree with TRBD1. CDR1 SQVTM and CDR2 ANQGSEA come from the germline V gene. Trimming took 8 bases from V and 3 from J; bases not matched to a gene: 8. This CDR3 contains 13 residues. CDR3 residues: CSTSGQGDYEQYF. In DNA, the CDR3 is TGCAGCACCTCGGGACAGGGAGACTACGAGCAGTACTTC.

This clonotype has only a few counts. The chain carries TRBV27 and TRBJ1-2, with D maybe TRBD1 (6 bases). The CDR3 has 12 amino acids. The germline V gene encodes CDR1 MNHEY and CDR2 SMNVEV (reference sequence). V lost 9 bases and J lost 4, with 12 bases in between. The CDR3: CASGQTIYGYTF. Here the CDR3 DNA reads TGTGCCAGTGGACAGACCATCTATGGCTACACCTTC.

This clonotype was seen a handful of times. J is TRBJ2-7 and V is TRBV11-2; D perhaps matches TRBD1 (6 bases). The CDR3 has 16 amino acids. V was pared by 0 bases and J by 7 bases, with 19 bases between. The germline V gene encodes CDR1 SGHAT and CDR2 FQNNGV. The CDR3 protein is CASSLEARTALGEQYF. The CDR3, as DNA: TGTGCCAGCAGCTTAGAAGCCAGGACAGCGCTGGGGGAGCAGTACTTC.

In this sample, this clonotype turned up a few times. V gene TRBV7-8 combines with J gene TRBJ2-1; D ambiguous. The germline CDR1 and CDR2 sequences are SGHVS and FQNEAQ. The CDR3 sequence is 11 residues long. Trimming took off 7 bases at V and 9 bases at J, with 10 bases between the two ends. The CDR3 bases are TGTGCCAGCACCCTCGAGATTGAGCAGTTCTTC. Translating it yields CASTLEIEQFF.

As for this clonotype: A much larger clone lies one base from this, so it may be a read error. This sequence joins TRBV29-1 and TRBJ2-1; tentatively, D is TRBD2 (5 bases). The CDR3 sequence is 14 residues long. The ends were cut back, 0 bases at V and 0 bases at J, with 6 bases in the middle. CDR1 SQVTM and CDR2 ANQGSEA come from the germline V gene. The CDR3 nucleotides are TGCAGCGTTGAAGAGGGGAGCTCCTACAATGAGCAGTTCTTC. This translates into CSVEEGSSYNEQFF.

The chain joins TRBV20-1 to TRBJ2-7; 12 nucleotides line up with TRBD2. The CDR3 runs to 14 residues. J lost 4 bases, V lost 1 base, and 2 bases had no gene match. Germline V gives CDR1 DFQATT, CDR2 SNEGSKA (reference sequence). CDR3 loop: CSARGLAGEYEQYF. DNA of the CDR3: TGCAGTGCTAGAGGACTAGCGGGAGAGTACGAGCAGTACTTC.